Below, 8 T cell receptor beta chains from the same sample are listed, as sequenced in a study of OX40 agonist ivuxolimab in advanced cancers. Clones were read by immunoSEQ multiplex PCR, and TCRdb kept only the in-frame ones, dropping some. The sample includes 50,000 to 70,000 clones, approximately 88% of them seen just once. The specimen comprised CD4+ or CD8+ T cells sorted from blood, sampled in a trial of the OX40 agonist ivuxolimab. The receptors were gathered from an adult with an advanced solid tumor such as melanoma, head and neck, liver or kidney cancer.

CDR3 region: CASSLRFWGPAMNTEAFF. CDR3 nucleotide sequence: TGTGCCAGCAGCTTGCGGTTTTGGGGGCCGGCTATGAACACTGAAGCTTTCTTT. This chain uses TRBV5-5 with TRBJ1-1; a weak D match, TRBD1 (6 bases). CDR3 length equals 18 residues. Deletions cut 1 base from V and 0 bases from J, with 19 bases between. Germline assignment: CDR1 SGHKS and CDR2 YYEKEE (reference sequence).

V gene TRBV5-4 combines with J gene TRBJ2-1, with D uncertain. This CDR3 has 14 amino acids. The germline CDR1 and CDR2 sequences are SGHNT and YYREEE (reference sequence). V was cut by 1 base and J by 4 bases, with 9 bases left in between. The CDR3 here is CASSLSGVYNEQFF. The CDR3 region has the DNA TGTGCCAGCAGCTTGTCCGGAGTATACAATGAGCAGTTCTTC.

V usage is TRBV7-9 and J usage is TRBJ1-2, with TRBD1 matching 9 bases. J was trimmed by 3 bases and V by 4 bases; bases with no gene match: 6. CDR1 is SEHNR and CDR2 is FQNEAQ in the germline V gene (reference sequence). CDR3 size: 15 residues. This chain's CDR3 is CASSSTGGSYYGYTF. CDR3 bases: TGTGCCAGCAGCTCGACAGGGGGAAGCTACTATGGCTACACCTTC. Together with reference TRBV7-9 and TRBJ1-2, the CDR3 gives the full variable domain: DTGVSQNPRHKITKRGQNVTFRCDPISEHNRLYWYRQTLGQGPEFLTYFQNEAQLEKSRLLSDRFSAERPKGSFSTLEIQRTEQGDSAMYLCASSSTGGSYYGYTFGSGTRLTVV.

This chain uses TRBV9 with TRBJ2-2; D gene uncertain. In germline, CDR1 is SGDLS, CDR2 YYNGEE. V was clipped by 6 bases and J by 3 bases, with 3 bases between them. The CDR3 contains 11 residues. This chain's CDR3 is CASTHTGELFF. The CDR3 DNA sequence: TGTGCCAGCACTCACACCGGGGAGCTGTTTTTT.

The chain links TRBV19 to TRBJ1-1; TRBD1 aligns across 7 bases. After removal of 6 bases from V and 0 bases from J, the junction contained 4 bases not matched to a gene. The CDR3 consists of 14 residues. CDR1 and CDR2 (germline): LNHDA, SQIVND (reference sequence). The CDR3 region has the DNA TGTGCCAGTAGCGGGGACAGCCTGAACACTGAAGCTTTCTTT. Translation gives CASSGDSLNTEAFF.

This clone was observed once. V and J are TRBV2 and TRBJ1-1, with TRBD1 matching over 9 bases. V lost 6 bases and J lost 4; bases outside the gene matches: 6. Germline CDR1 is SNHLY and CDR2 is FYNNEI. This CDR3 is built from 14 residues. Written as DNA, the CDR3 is TGTGCCAGCAGCCCCACAGGGGGCTCCACTGAAGCTTTCTTT. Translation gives CASSPTGGSTEAFF.

CDR3 coding DNA: TGTGCCAGCAGCTTAGGTTACTTGACTAGCGGGAAGGGTACTAATGAGCAGTTCTTC. This translates into CASSLGYLTSGKGTNEQFF. This chain uses TRBV11-2 with TRBJ2-1, with TRBD2 identical over 11 bases. Per germline, CDR1 SGHAT and CDR2 FQNNGV. Trimming cost V 1 base and J 7 bases; bases outside gene matches: 15. This CDR3 is 19 amino acids long.

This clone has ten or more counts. The CDR3 DNA sequence: TGTGCCAGCCGACTAGCGGGAGGGGGGGCAGATACGCAGTATTTT. It specifies CASRLAGGGADTQYF. The chain uses TRBV6-5 and TRBJ2-3, with 14 nucleotides matching TRBD2. Germline CDR1 and CDR2: MNHEY and SVGAGI. CDR3 size: 15 residues. V dropped 8 bases and J dropped 4; count of bases not matched to a gene: 5.